This TCR beta chain appears in the sequencing data of a study of CD8 T cells in Susac syndrome. A quantity of about 0.5 to 1 ug RNA underwent reverse transcription using random hexamers. TCRdb reprocessed the immunoSEQ multiplex PCR reads with MiXCR, giving one entry per CDR3 protein. The table includes roughly 190,000 distinct CDR3 sequences, more than 90% detected once. The CDR3 is made up of 15 amino acids. Germline values: CDR1 SQVTM, CDR2 ANQGSEA. Trimming took 4 bases from V and 7 from J, leaving 22 bases between them. Material: CD4+ T cells from PBMCs. The chain uses TRBV29-1 and TRBJ1-2; D gene unclear. This sequence was found in a human donor with Susac syndrome. This CDR3 is CSVVGRISRGSGYTF. The CDR3 coding sequence is TGCAGCGTTGTAGGCAGGATTTCCCGAGGAAGTGGCTACACCTTC.